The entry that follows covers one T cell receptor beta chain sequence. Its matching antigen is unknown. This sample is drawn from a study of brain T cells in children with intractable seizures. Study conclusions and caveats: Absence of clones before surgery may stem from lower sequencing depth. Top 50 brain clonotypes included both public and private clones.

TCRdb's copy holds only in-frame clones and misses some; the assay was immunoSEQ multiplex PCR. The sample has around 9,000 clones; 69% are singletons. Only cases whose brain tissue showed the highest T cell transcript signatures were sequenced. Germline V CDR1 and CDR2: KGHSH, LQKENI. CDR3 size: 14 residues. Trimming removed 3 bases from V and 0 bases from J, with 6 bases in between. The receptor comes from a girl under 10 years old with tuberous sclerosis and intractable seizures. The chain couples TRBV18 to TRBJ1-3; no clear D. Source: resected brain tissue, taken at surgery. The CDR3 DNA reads TGTGCCAGCTCACCGGCACCCTCTGGAAACACCATATATTTT. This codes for CASSPAPSGNTIYF.